This TCR beta chain is drawn from a study of T cells in Graves' hyperthyroidism and ophthalmopathy. Each ophthalmopathy patient scored at least 3 on the Clinical Activity Score and at least 4 on NOSPECS grade, with duration under 3 months. From roughly 10 ml of fresh peripheral blood, PBMCs were isolated. A remark on this clonotype: Its antigen is undetermined. A much larger clone differs by one base, so this may be a read error.

Germline V gives CDR1 GTSNPN, CDR2 SVGIG (reference sequence). The CDR3 has 12 amino acids. General study findings and limits: Among thyroid clonotypes expanded above 0.001, most also appeared in blood.

Researchers took RNA transcripts and amplified the TCR beta CDR3 regions from them. The TCR CDR3 first-round RT-PCR relied on the HTBI primer set. Each CDR3 protein is one row after TCRdb ran MiXCR on the multiplex PCR reads. The table records about 480,000 distinct CDR3 sequences, approximately 25% of them present only once. The TCR was taken from a young woman with Graves' ophthalmopathy. V gene TRBV30 combines with J gene TRBJ2-4; TRBD1 is a possible D gene (6 bases). The sample consisted of blood. CDR3 region: CAWVGHLNIKYF. The DNA of the CDR3 is TGTGCCTGGGTGGGACATTTGAACATTAAGTACTTC.